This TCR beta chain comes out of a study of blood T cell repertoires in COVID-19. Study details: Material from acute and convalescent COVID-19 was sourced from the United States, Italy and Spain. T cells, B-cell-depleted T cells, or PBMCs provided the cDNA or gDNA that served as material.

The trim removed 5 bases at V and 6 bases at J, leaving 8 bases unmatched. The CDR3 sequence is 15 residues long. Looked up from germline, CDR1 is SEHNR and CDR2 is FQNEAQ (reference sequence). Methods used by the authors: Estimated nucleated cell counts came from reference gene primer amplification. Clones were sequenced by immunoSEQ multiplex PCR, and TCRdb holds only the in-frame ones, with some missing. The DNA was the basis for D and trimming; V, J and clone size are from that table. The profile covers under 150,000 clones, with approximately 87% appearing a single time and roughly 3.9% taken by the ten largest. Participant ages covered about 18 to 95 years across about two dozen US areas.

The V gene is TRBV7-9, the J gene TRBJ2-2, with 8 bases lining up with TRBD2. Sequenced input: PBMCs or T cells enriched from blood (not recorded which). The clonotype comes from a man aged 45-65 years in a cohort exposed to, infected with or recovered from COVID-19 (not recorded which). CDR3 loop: CASSPREVRPGELFF. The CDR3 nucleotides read TGTGCCAGCAGCCCGCGGGAGGTGAGACCCGGGGAGCTGTTTTTT. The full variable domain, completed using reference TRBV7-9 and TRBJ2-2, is DTGVSQNPRHKITKRGQNVTFRCDPISEHNRLYWYRQTLGQGPEFLTYFQNEAQLEKSRLLSDRFSAERPKGSFSTLEIQRTEQGDSAMYLCASSPREVRPGELFFGEGSRLTVL.